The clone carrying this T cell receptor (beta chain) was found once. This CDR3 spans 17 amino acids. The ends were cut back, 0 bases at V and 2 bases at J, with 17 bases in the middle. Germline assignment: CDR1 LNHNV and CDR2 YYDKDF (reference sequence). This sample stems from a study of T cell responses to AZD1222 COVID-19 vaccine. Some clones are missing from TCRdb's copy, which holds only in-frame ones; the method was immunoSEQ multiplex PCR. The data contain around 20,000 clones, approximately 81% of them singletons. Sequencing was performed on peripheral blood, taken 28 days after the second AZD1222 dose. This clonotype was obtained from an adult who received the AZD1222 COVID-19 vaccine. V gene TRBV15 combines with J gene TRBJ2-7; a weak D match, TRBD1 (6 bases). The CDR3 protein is CATSREWAPQGTYEQYF. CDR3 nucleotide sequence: TGTGCCACCAGCAGAGAGTGGGCCCCACAGGGAACCTACGAGCAGTACTTC. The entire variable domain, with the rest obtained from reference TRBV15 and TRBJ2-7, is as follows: DAMVIQNPRYQVTQFGKPVTLSCSQTLNHNVMYWYQQKSSQAPKLLFHYYDKDFNNEADTPDNFQSRRPNTSFCFLDIRSPGLGDTAMYLCATSREWAPQGTYEQYFGPGTRLTVT.